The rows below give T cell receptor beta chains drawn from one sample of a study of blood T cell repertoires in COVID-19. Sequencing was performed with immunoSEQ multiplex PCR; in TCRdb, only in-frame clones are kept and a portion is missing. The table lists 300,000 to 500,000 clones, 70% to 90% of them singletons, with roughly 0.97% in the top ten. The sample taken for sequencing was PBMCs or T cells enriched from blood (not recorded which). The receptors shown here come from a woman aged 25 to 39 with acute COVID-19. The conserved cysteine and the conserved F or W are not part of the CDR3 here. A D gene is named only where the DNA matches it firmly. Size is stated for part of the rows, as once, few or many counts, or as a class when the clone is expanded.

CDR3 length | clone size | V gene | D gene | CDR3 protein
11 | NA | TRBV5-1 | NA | ASSPEGDYEQY
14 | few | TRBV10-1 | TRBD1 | ASSESGTGNNGELF
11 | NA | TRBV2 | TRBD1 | ASRDRYNSPLH
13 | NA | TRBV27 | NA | ASKKGNGPYNEQF
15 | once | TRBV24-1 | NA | ATSAHPDRLNTGELF
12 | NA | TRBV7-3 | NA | ASSPTGGMNTQY
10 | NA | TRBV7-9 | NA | ASSYSPYEQY
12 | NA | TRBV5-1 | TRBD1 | ARTGTGQPGELF
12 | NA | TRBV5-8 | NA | ASSYQPGTYEQY
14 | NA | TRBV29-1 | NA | SVSGVPGHLNQPQH
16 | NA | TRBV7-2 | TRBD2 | ASSLAWRGGSGANVLT
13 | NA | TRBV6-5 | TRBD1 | ASSSPGQGANEQF
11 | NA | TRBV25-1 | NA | ASSPRGVYGYT
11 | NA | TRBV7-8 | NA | ASSLDRVQPQH
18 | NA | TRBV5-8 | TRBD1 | ASSTERDRSDWDSNQPQH
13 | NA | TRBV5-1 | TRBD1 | ASSPGDRGLTEAF
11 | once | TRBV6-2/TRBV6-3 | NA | ASSSNSNQPQH
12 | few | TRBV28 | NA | ASRKRTVVEKLF
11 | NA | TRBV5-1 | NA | ASSWGDGETQY
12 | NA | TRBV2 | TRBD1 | ASRPDRTVYEAF
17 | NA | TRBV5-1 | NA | ASSPRVYLGGTGANVLT
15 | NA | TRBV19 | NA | ATKWGRQGRRTGELF
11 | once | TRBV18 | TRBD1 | ASSPGQENTQY
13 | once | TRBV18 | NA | ASSPPVRSTDTQY
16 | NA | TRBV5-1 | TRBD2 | ASSERTGTSLFYNEQF
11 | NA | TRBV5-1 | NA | ASSLVPYNEQF
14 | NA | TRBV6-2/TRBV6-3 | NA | ASSYRSQRSNQPQH
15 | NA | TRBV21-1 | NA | ASSKGGRTRSLYEQY
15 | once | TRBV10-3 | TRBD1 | AISGRDRGSGANVLT